This TCR beta chain is from a study of beta chain features in type 1 diabetes. This clone was detected only a few times. The isolated RNA, all of it, was reverse transcribed, so expressed TCRB transcripts were what got sequenced. Method: immunoSEQ multiplex PCR; TCRdb's copy keeps in-frame clones and lacks some. The sample consists of roughly 450,000 clones, approximately 10% of them appearing once. The CDR3 runs 15 residues. Germline V CDR1 and CDR2: SEHNR, FQNEAQ (reference sequence). Unmatched junction bases numbered 4, after V lost 5 bases and J lost 5 bases. The sequence came from a young woman in good health. The chain employs TRBV7-9 and TRBJ2-1; TRBD2 matches at 12 bases. Sequencing was done on a sample of naive CD4+ T cells from blood. CDR3 nucleotide sequence: TGTGCCAGCAGCCTACTAGCGGGGGGTAACAATGAGCAGTTCTTC. Its translation: CASSLLAGGNNEQFF.